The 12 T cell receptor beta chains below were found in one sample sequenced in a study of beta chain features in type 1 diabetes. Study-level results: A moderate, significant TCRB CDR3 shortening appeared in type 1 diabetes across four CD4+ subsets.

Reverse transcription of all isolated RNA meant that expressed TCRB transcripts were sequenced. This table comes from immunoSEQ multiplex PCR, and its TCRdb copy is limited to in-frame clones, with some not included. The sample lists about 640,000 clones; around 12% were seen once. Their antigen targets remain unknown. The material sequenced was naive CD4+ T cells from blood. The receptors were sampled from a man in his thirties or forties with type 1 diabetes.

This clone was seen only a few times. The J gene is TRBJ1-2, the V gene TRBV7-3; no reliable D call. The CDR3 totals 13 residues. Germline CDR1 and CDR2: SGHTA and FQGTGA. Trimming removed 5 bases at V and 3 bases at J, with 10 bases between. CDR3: CASSPGDDYGYTF. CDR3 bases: TGTGCCAGCAGCCCGGGTGACGACTATGGCTACACCTTC.

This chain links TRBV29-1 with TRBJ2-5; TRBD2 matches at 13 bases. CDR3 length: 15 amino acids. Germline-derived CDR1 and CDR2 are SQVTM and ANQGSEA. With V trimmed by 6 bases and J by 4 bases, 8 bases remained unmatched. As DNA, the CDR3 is TGCAGCGTGGCCACCACTAGCGGGGGGGGAGAGACCCAGTACTTC. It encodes CSVATTSGGGETQYF. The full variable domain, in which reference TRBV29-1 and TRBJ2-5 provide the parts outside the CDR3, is SAVISQKPSRDICQRGTSLTIQCQVDSQVTMMFWYRQQPGQSLTLIATANQGSEATYESGFVIDKFPISRPNLTFSTLTVSNMSPEDSSIYLCSVATTSGGGETQYFGPGTRLLVL.

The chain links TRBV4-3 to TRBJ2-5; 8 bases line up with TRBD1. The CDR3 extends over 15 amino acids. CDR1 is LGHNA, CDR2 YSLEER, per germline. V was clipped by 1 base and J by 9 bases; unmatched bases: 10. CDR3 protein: CASSQVAGQGASQYF. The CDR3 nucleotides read TGCGCCAGCAGCCAAGTCGCTGGTCAGGGGGCTTCCCAGTACTTC.

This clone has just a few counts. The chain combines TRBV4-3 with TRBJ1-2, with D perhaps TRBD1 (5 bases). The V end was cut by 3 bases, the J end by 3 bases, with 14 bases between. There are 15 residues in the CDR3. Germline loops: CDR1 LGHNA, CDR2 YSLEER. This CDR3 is CASSQEHGAHYGYTF. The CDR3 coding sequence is TGCGCCAGCAGCCAGGAACATGGGGCGCACTATGGCTACACCTTC.

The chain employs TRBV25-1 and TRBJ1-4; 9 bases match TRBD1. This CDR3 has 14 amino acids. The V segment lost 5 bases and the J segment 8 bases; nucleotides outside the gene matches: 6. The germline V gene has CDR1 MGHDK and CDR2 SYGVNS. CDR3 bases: TGTGCCAGCAGTAAGGGACAGGGAAACGAAAAACTGTTTTTT. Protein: CASSKGQGNEKLFF.

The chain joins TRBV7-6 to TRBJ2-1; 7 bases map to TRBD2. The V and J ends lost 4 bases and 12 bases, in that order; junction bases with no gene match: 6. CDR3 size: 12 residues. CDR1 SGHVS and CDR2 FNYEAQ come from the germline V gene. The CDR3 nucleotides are TGTGCCAGCAGCTCCGAGCGGGGTGGGCAGTTCTTC. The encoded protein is CASSSERGGQFF.

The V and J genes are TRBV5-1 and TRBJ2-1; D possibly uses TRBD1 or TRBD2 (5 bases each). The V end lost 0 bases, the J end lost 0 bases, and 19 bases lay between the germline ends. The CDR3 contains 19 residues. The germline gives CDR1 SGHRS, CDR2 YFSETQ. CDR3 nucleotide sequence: TGCGCCAGCAGCTTGGATCATTCGGGGACCCAAAGCTCCTACAATGAGCAGTTCTTC. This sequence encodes CASSLDHSGTQSSYNEQFF.

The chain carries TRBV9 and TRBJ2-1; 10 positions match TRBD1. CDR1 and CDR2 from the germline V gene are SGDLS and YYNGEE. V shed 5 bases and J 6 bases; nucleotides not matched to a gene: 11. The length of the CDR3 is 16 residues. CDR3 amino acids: CASSLVGTGALNEQFF. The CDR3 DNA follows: TGTGCCAGCAGTTTAGTTGGGACAGGGGCCCTCAATGAGCAGTTCTTC.

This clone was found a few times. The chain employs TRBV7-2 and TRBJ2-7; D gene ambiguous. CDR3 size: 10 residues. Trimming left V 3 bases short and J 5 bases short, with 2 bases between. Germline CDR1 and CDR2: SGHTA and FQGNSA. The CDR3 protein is CASSFNEQYF. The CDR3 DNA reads TGTGCCAGCAGCTTCAACGAGCAGTACTTC.

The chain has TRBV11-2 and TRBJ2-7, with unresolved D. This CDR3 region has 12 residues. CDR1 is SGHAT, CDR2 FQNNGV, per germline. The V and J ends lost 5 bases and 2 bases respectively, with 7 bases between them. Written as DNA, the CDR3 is TGTGCCAGCAGCGAGACCACCTACGAGCAGTACTTC. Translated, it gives CASSETTYEQYF.

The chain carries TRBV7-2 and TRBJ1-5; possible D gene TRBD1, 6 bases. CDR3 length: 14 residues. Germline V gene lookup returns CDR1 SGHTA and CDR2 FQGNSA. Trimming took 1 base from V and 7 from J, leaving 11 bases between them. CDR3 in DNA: TGTGCCAGCAGCTTAGTCCCAGGGGAACAGCCCCAGCATTTT. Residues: CASSLVPGEQPQHF. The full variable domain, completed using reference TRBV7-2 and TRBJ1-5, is GAGVSQSPSNKVTEKGKDVELRCDPISGHTALYWYRQSLGQGLEFLIYFQGNSAPDKSGLPSDRFSAERTGGSVSTLTIQRTQQEDSAVYLCASSLVPGEQPQHFGDGTRLSIL.

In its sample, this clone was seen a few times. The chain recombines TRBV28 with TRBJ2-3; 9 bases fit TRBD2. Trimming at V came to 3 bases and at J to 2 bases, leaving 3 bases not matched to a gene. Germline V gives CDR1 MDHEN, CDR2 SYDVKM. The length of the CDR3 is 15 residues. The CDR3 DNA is TGTGCCAGCAGTTTGGTAGCGGGGGACACAGATACGCAGTATTTT. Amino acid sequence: CASSLVAGDTDTQYF. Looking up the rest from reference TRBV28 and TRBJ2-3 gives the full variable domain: DVKVTQSSRYLVKRTGEKVFLECVQDMDHENMFWYRQDPGLGLRLIYFSYDVKMKEKGDIPEGYSVSREKKERFSLILESASTNQTSMYLCASSLVAGDTDTQYFGPGTRLTVL.